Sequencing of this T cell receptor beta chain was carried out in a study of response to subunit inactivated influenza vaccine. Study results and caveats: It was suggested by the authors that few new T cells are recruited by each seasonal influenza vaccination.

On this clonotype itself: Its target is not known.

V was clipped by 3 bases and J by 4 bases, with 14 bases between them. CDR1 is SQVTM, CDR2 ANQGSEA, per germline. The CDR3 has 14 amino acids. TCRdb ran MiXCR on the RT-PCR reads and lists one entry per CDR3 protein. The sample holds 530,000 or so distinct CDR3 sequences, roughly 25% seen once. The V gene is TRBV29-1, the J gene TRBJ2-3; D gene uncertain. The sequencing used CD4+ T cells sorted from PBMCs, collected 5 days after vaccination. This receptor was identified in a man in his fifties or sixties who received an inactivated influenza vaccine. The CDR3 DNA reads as TGCAGCGTTGAGTTGGGCCCCCACCCAGATACGCAGTATTTT. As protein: CSVELGPHPDTQYF.